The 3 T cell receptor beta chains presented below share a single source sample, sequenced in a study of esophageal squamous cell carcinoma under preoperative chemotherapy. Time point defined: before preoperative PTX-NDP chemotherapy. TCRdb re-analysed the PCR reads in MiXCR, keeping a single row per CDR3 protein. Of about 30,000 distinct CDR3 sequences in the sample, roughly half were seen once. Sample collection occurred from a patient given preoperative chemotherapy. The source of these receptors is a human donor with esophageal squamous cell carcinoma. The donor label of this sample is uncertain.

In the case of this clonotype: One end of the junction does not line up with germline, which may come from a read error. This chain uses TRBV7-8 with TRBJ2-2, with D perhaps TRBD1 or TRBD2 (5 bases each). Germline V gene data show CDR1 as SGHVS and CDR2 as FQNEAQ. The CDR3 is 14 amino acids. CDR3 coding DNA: TGTGCCAGCAGCCTTGCTGGCAACACCGGGGCGCTGTATTTT. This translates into CASSLAGNTGALYF. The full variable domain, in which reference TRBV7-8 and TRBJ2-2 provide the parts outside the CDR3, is GAGVSQSPRYKVAKRGQDVALRCDPISGHVSLFWYQQALGQGPEFLTYFQNEAQLDKSGLPSDRFFAERPEGSVSTLKIQRTQQEDSAVYLCASSLAGNTGALYFGEGSRLTVL.

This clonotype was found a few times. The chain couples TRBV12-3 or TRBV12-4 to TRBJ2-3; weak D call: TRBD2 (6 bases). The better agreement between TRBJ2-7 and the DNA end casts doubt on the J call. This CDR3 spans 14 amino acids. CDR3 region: CASRYDGSTDEQYF. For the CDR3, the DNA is TGTGCCAGCAGATACGACGGGAGTACCGACGAGCAGTACTTC.

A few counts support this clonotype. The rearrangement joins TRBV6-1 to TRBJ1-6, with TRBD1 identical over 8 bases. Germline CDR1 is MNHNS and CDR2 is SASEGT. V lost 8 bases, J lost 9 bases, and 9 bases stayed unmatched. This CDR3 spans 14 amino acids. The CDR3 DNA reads TGTGCCAGCGGGGGGACAGGACCGGGTTCACCCCTCCACTTT. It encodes CASGGTGPGSPLHF.